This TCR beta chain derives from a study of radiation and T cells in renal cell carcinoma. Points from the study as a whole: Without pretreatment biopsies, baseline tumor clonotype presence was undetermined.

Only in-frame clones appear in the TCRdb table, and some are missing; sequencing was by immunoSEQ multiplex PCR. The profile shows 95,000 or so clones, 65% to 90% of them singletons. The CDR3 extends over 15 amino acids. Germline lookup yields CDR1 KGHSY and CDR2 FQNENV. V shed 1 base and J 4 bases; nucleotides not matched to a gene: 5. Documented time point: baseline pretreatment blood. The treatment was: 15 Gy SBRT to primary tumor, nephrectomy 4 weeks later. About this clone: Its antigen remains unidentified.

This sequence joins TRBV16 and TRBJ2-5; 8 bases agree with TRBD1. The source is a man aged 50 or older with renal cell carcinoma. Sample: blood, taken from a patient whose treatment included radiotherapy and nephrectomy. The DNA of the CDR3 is TGTGCCAGCAGCCAATACGTAGACAGGGGAGAGACCCAGTACTTC. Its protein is CASSQYVDRGETQYF.